Listed here is a single T cell receptor beta chain. The data are from a study of shared T cell receptors in the human thymus. Produced via immunoSEQ multiplex PCR; TCRdb's table is partial and in-frame only. The table has hundreds of thousands of clones, 88% seen once; the top ten hold over 0.008%. Germline assignment: CDR1 MNHEY and CDR2 SMNVEV (reference sequence). V dropped 5 bases and J dropped 6; count of bases not matched to a gene: 4. The CDR3 sequence is 13 residues long. In addition, the sample was reused for a study of human thymus T cells. That paper states: Samples came from healthy Finnish infants during open corrective cardiac surgery.

The chain joins TRBV27 to TRBJ1-2; TRBD1 agrees at 9 bases. Specimen: thymocytes. This clonotype originated in a boy under three years old with a congenital heart defect. As DNA, the CDR3 is TGTGCCAGCAGTGACCGGACAGGGGATGGCTACACCTTC. It translates to CASSDRTGDGYTF.